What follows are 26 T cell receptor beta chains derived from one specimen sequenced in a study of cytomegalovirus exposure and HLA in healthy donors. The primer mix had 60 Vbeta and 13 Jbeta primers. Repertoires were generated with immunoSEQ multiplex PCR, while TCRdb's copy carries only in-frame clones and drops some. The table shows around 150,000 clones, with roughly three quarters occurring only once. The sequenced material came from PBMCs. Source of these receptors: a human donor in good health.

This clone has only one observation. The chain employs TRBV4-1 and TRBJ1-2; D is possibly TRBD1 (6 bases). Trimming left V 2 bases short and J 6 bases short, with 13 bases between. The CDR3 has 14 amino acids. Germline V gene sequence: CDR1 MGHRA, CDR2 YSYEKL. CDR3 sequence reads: CASSQPTGLDGYTF. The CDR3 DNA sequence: TGCGCCAGCAGCCAACCCACAGGGTTGGATGGCTACACCTTC.

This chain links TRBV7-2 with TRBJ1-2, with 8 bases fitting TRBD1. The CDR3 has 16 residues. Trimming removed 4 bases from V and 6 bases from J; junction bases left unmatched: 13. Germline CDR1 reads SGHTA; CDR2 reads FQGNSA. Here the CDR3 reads CASSSSSQGGVHGYTF. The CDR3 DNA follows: TGTGCCAGCAGCTCATCCTCACAGGGGGGCGTGCATGGCTACACCTTC.

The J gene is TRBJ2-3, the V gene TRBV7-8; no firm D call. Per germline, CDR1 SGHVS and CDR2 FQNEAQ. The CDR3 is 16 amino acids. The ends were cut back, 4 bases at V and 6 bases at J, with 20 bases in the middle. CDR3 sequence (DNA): TGTGCCAGCAGCTCCTCGCCGGGTAGCACGGCGGATACGCAGTATTTT. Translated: CASSSSPGSTADTQYF.

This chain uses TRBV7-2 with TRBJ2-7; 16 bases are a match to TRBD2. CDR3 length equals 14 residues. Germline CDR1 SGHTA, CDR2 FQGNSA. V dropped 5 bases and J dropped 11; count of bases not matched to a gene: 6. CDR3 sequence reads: CASSPPGLAGGKYF. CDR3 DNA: TGTGCCAGCAGCCCCCCGGGACTAGCGGGAGGGAAGTACTTC.

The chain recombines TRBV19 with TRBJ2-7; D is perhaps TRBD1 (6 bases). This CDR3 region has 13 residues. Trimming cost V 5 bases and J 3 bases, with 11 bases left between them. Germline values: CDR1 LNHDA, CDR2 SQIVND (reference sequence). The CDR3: CASSVTGFYEQYF. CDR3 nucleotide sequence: TGTGCCAGTAGTGTCACAGGGTTCTACGAGCAGTACTTC.

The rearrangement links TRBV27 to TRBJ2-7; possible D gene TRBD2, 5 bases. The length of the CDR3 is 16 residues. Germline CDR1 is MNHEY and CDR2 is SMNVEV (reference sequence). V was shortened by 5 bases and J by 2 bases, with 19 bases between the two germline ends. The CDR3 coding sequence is TGTGCCAGCAGTCCACTCGGAGGCGCGACCCCCTACGAGCAGTACTTC. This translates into CASSPLGGATPYEQYF.

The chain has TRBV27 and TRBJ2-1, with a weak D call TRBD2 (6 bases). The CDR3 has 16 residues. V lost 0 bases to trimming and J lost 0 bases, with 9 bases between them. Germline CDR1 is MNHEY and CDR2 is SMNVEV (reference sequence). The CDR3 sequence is CASSLSGSGSYNEQFF. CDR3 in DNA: TGTGCCAGCAGTTTATCGGGTAGCGGCTCCTACAATGAGCAGTTCTTC.

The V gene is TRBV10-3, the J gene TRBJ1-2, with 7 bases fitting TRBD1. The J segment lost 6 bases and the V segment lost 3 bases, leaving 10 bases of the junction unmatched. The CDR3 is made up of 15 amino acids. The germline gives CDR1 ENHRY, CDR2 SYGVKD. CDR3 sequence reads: CAISDFDRDSHGYTF. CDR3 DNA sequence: TGTGCCATCAGTGACTTTGACAGGGACTCGCATGGCTACACCTTC.

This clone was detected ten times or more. Here the CDR3 DNA reads TGTGCCAGTAGAGTTTGGGGGGTTACGAGCGGGGAGCTGTTTTTT. Translating it yields CASRVWGVTSGELFF. J is TRBJ2-2 and V is TRBV19; TRBD2 might be the D (6 bases). The CDR3 contains 15 residues. V shed 6 bases and J shed 7 bases, with 18 bases lying between them. Germline assignment: CDR1 LNHDA and CDR2 SQIVND (reference sequence). The full variable domain, completed using reference TRBV19 and TRBJ2-2, is DGGITQSPKYLFRKEGQNVTLSCEQNLNHDAMYWYRQDPGQGLRLIYYSQIVNDFQKGDIAEGYSVSREKKESFPLTVTSAQKNPTAFYLCASRVWGVTSGELFFGEGSRLTVL.

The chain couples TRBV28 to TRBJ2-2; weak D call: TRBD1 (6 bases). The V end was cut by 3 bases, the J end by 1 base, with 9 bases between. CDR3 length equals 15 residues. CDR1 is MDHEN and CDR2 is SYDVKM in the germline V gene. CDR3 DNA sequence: TGTGCCAGCAGTTTGGGGGCAAGGAACACCGGGGAGCTGTTTTTT. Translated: CASSLGARNTGELFF.

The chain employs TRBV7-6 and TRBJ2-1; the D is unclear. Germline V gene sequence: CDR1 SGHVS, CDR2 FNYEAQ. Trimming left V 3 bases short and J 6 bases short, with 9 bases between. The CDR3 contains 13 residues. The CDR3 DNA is TGTGCCAGCAGCTTGGATGGGCGCAATGAGCAGTTCTTC. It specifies CASSLDGRNEQFF.

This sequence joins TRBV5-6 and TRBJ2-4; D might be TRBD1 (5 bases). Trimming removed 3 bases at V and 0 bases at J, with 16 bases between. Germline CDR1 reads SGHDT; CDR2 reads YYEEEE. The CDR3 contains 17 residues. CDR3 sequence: CASSSPRMGLAKNIQYF. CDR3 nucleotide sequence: TGTGCCAGCAGCTCCCCCCGAATGGGGCTAGCCAAAAACATTCAGTACTTC.

The CDR3 DNA is TGTGCCAGCAGCGTAGCATCCCCAGATACGCAGTATTTT. It codes for CASSVASPDTQYF. V usage is TRBV9 and J usage is TRBJ2-3, with no clear D. This CDR3 contains 13 residues. V lost 0 bases and J lost 4, with 6 bases in between. CDR1 is SGDLS, CDR2 YYNGEE, per germline.

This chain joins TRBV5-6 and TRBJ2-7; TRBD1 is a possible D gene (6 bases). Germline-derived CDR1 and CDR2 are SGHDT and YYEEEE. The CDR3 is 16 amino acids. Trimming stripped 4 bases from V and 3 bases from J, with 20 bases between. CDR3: CASSLEGQTIGYEQYF. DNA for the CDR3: TGTGCCAGCAGCCTAGAGGGACAAACAATAGGCTACGAGCAGTACTTC.

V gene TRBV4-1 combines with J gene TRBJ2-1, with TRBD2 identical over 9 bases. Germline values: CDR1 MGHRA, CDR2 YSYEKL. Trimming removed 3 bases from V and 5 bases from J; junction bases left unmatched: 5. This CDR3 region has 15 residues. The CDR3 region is CASSHPSGANNEQFF. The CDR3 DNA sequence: TGCGCCAGCAGCCACCCTAGCGGGGCTAACAATGAGCAGTTCTTC.

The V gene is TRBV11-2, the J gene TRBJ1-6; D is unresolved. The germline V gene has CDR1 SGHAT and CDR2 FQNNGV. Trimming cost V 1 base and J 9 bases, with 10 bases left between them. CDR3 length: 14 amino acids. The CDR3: CASSLAGQISPLHF. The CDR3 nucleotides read TGTGCCAGCAGCTTAGCTGGGCAGATTTCACCCCTCCACTTT.

Written as DNA, the CDR3 is TGTGCCTTCAACAGGGCTACCGATGAGCAGTTCTTC. This gives the protein CAFNRATDEQFF. V is TRBV30 and J is TRBJ2-1; a weak D match, TRBD1 (6 bases). Germline values: CDR1 GTSNPN, CDR2 SVGIG (reference sequence). V was clipped by 7 bases and J by 8 bases, with 15 bases between them. This CDR3 is built from 12 residues.

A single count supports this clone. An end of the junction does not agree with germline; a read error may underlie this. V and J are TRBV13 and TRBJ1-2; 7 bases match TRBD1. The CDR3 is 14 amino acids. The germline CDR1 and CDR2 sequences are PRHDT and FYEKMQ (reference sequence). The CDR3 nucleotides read TGTGTCAGCAGCTTGACAGGGACCAACTATGGCTACACCTTC. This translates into CVSSLTGTNYGYTF.

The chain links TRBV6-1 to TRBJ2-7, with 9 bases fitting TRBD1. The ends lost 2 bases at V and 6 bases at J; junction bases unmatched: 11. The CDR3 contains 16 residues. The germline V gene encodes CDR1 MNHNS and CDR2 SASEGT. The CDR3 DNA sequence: TGTGCCAGCAGTGAAATAACGGGACAGGGACCAGCCGAGCAGTACTTC. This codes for CASSEITGQGPAEQYF.

CDR3 sequence: CASSSLAGVWGEQFF. The CDR3 DNA is TGTGCCAGCAGTTCACTAGCGGGGGTCTGGGGTGAGCAGTTCTTC. The chain combines TRBV27 with TRBJ2-1, with 11 nucleotides matching TRBD2. This CDR3 is built from 15 residues. V gave up 4 bases and J gave up 9 bases; unmatched junction bases: 8. The germline CDR1 and CDR2 sequences are MNHEY and SMNVEV (reference sequence).

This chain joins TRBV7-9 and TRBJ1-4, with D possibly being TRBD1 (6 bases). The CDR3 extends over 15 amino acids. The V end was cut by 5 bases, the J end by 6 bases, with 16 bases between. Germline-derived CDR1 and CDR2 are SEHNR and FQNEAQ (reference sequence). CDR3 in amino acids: CASSPRQAGDEKLFF. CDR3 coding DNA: TGTGCCAGCAGCCCAAGACAGGCGGGGGATGAAAAACTGTTTTTT.

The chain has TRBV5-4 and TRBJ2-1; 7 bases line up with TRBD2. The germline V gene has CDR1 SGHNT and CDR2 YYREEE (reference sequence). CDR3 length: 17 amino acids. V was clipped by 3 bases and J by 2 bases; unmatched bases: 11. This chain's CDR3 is CASSYGNPSGTYNEQFF. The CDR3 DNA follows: TGTGCCAGCAGCTACGGGAACCCTAGCGGTACCTACAATGAGCAGTTCTTC.

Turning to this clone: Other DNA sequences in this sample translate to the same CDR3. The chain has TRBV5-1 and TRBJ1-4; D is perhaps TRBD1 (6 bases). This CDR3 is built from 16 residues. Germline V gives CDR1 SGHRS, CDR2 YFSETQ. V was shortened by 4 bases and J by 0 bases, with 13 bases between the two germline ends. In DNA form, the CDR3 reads TGCGCCAGCAGCCCCGGGACACCTGCAACTAATGAAAAACTGTTTTTT. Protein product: CASSPGTPATNEKLFF.

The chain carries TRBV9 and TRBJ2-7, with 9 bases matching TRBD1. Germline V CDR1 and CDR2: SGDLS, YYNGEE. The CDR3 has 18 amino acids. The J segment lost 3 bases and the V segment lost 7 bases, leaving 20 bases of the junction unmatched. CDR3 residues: CASYRHIRQGETYYEQYF. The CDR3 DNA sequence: TGTGCCAGCTACCGACATATAAGACAGGGGGAAACCTACTACGAGCAGTACTTC.

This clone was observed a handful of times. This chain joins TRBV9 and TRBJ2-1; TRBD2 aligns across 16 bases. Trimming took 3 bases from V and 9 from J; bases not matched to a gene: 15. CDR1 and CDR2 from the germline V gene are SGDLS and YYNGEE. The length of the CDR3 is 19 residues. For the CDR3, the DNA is TGTGCCAGCAGCGAGAGGGCTCCCGGGACTAGCGGGAGGGCTACTGAGCAGTTCTTC. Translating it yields CASSERAPGTSGRATEQFF. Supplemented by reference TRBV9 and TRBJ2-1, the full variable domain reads DSGVTQTPKHLITATGQRVTLRCSPRSGDLSVYWYQQSLDQGLQFLIQYYNGEERAKGNILERFSAQQFPDLHSELNLSSLELGDSALYFCASSERAPGTSGRATEQFFGPGTRLTVL.

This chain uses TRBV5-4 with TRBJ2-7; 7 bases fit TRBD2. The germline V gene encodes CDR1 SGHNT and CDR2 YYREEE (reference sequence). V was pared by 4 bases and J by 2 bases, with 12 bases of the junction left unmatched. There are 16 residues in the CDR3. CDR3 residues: CASSAVSWDYPYEQYF. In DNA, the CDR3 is TGTGCCAGCAGCGCCGTCTCGTGGGACTACCCCTACGAGCAGTACTTC.